Given below is one T cell receptor (beta chain) in context. The antigen is unknown. This sample is drawn from a study of T-cell reconstitution after alpha-beta-depleted transplantation in children. Regarding the study as a whole: T-cell counts and diversity were attributed mostly to newly produced T cells one year after transplant.

The CDR3 runs to 17 residues. V lost 7 bases and J lost 2; bases outside the gene matches: 15. Germline loops: CDR1 MNHEY, CDR2 SVGEGT. Library preparation (for TCRbeta) was performed with unique molecular identifiers. TCRdb redid the calling of the PCR reads with MiXCR, one entry per CDR3 protein. The repertoire includes about 300,000 distinct CDR3 sequences, around 7.1% of them detected once, and about 8.2% sits in the top ten. Sample: peripheral blood, taken 360 days after TCRalphabeta/CD19-depleted stem cell transplant. This TCR was sampled from a female patient aged 2-15 years who had a stem cell transplant for Fanconi anemia, so the T cells may come from the graft donor. The chain carries TRBV6-2 or TRBV6-3 and TRBJ2-7; 9 nucleotides match TRBD2. This CDR3 is CASISRTYPSGAYEQYF. The DNA of the CDR3 is TGTGCCAGCATTTCGAGGACTTACCCTAGCGGGGCCTACGAGCAGTACTTC.